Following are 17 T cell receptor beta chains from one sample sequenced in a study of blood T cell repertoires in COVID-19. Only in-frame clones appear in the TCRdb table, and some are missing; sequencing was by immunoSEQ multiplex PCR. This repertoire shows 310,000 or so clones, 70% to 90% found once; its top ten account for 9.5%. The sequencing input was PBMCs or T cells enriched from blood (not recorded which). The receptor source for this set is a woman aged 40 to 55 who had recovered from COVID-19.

The CDR3 sequence: CATSDATGNYGYTF. DNA of the CDR3: TGTGCCACCAGTGATGCTACAGGGAACTATGGCTACACCTTC. The V call is TRBV24-1, the J call TRBJ1-2, with a weak D call TRBD1 (6 bases). This CDR3 spans 14 amino acids. The V gene lost 3 bases and the J gene lost 2 bases, with 9 bases spanning the gap. Germline CDR1 KGHDR, CDR2 SFDVKD.

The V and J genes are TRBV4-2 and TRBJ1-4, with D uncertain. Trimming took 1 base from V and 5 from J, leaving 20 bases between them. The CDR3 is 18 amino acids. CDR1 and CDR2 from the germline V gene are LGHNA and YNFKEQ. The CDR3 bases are TGTGCCAGCAGCCAAGCGGGGTCTAGCGGACGAGCAAATGAAAAACTGTTTTTT. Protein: CASSQAGSSGRANEKLFF.

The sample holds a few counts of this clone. CDR3 in DNA: TGTGCCAGCAGCTGGACAGGGGCGCAAGGGGCCAACGTCCTGACTTTC. Residues: CASSWTGAQGANVLTF. The J gene is TRBJ2-6, the V gene TRBV7-6, with TRBD1 identical over 9 bases. Losses at the gene ends were 4 bases for V and 4 bases for J; bases not matched to a gene: 5. The CDR3 is 16 amino acids. The germline V gene encodes CDR1 SGHVS and CDR2 FNYEAQ.

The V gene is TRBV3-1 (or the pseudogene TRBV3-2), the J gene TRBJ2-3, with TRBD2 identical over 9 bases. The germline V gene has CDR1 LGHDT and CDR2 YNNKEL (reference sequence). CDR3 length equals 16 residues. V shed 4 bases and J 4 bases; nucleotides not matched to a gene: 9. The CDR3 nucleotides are TGTGCCAGCAGCCTCAGGGGCGGGGGGGCCCCAGATACGCAGTATTTT. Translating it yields CASSLRGGGAPDTQYF.

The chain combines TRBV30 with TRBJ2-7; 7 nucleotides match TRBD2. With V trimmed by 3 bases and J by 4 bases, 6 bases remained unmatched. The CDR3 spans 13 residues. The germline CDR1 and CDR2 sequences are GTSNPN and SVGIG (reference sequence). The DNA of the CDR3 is TGTGCCTGGAGCGGGGAACTAGCGTACGAGCAGTACTTC. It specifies CAWSGELAYEQYF.

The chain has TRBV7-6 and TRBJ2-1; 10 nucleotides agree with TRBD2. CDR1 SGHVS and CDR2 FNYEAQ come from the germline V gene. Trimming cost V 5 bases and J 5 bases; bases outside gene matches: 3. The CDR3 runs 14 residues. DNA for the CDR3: TGTGCCAGCAGCATTAGCGGGGGGCACAATGAGCAGTTCTTC. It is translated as CASSISGGHNEQFF.

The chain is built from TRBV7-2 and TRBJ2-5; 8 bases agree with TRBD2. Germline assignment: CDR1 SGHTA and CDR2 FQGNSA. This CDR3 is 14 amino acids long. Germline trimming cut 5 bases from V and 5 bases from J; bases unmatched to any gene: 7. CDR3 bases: TGTGCCAGCAGCCTCAGGACTAGCTGGGAGACCCAGTACTTC. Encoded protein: CASSLRTSWETQYF.

The CDR3 reads CASSVGDRLPTNEKLFF. In nucleotides, the CDR3 is TGTGCCAGCAGCGTAGGGGACAGGCTTCCAACTAATGAAAAACTGTTTTTT. This chain connects TRBV9 to TRBJ1-4; 8 nucleotides agree with TRBD1. The CDR3 runs 17 residues. Germline loops: CDR1 SGDLS, CDR2 YYNGEE. The trim removed 0 bases at V and 0 bases at J, leaving 4 bases unmatched.

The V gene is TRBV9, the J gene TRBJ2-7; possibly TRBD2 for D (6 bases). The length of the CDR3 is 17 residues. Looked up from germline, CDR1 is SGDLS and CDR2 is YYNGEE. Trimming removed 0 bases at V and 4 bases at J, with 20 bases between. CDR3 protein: CASSVVADPPFGYEQYF. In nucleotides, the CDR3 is TGTGCCAGCAGCGTAGTAGCGGATCCTCCTTTTGGGTACGAGCAGTACTTC.

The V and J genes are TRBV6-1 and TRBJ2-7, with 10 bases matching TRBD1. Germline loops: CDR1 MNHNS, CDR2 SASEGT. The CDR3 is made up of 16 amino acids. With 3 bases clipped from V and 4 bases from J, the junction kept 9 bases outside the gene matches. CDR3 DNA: TGTGCCAGCAGTGAGGGTTGGGGACAGGGGTTATACGAGCAGTACTTC. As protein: CASSEGWGQGLYEQYF.

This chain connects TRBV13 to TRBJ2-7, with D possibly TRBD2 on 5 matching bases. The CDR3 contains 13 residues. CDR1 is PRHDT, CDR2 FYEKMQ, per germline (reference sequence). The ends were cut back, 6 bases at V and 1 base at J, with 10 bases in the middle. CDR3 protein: CASSPRGSYEQYF. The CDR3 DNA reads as TGTGCCAGCAGTCCTCGGGGATCCTACGAGCAGTACTTC.

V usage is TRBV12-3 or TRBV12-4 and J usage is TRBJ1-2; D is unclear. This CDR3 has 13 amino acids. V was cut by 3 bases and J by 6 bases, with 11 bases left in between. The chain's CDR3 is CASSLAQKDGYTF. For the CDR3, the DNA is TGTGCCAGCAGTTTGGCCCAGAAAGATGGCTACACCTTC.

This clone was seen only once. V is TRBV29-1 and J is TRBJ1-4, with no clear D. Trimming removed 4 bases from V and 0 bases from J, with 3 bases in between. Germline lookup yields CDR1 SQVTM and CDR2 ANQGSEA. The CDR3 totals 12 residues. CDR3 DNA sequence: TGCAGCGTTGCCTCAACTAATGAAAAACTGTTTTTT. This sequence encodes CSVASTNEKLFF.

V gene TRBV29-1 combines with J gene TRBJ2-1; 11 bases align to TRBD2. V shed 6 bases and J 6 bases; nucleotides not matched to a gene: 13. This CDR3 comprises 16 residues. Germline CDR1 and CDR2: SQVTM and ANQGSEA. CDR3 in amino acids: CSVLGLAEGGGNEQFF. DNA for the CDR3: TGCAGCGTCTTGGGACTAGCGGAGGGGGGAGGCAATGAGCAGTTCTTC.

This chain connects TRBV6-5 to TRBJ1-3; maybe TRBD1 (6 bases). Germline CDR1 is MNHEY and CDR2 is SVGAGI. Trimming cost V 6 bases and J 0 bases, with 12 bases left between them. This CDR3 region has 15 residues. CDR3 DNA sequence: TGTGCCAGCAGGACAGGACCGACCTCTGGAAACACCATATATTTT. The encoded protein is CASRTGPTSGNTIYF.

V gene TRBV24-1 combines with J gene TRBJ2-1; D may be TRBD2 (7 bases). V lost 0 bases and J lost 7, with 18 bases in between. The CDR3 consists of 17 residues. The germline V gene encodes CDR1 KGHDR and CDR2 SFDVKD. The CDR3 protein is CATSDLGGSGILNEQFF. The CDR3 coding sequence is TGTGCCACCAGTGATTTGGGGGGCAGCGGGATTCTTAATGAGCAGTTCTTC.

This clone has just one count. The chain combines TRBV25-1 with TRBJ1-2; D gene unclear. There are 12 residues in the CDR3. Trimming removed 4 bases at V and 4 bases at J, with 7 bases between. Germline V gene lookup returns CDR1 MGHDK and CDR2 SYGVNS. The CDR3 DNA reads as TGTGCCAGCAGTGGGCCCTCCTATGGCTACACCTTC. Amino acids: CASSGPSYGYTF.